This T cell receptor beta chain is from a study of blood T cells in healthy people across ages. Donors ranged from roughly 6 to 100 years old and were healthy Caucasians in Russia. Study results and caveats: Unknown donor CMV status possibly confounded expanded clonotype changes. More naive CD4+ cells and higher diversity were found in long-lived than in aged donors. Per million T cells, the diversity of TCR beta decreased roughly linearly as age advanced.

A second PCR of 7 to 11 cycles used a sample-barcoded 5' primer and a J-beta primer mix. TCRdb fed the 5' RACE reads into MiXCR, producing one record per CDR3 protein. The sample carries about 2 million distinct CDR3 sequences, 49% recorded once. Trimming removed 2 bases from V and 0 bases from J; junction bases left unmatched: 6. There are 17 residues in the CDR3. CDR1 is MNHEY, CDR2 SVGEGT, per germline. A note on this clonotype: Its cognate antigen is unknown.

The receptor was isolated from a woman in her forties in good health. The sequencing sample was made of blood. The chain couples TRBV6-2 or TRBV6-3 to TRBJ2-7; 11 bases line up with TRBD1. The CDR3 nucleotides read TGTGCCAGCAGTTACCCGGAGGACAGGGGGCCCTCCTACGAGCAGTACTTC. Translation: CASSYPEDRGPSYEQYF.